Listed below are T cell receptor beta chains from one sample, sequenced in a study of CD8 T cells in ankylosing spondylitis. MiXCR, run by TCRdb on the 5' RACE reads, gives a single entry per CDR3 protein. The data show around 250,000 distinct CDR3 sequences, with roughly 32% seen just once and approximately 4% held by the top ten. Sequencing was done on a sample of blood, either unsorted or a sorted T cell fraction (not recorded which). The source of these receptors is a male donor with ankylosing spondylitis or in good health (not recorded which). Each CDR3 is given with its conserved first and last residue. D genes are given only for firm matches. Size is omitted from some rows. Given values are once, few, many or a class for expanded clones.

V: TRBV27; J: TRBJ1-5; size: NA; D: NA; CDR3: CASSPRGQPQHF; DNA: TGTGCCAGCAGTCCCAGGGGTCAGCCCCAGCATTTT
V: TRBV20-1; J: TRBJ2-7; size: NA; D: TRBD1; CDR3: CSARATGKDEQYF; DNA: TGCAGTGCTAGAGCGACAGGGAAGGACGAGCAGTACTTC
V: TRBV7-9; J: TRBJ2-3; size: few; D: TRBD2; CDR3: CASSAWRTSGGADTQYF; DNA: TGTGCCAGCAGCGCCTGGAGGACTAGCGGGGGGGCAGATACGCAGTATTTT
V: TRBV24-1; J: TRBJ2-2; size: few; D: NA; CDR3: CATSDQTSNTGELFF; DNA: TGTGCCACCAGCGACCAAACTTCTAACACCGGGGAGCTGTTTTTT
V: TRBV28; J: TRBJ1-5; size: NA; D: TRBD1; CDR3: CASSPRTGGGQPQHF; DNA: TGTGCCAGCAGTCCCCGGACAGGGGGCGGGCAGCCCCAGCATTTT
V: TRBV3-1; J: TRBJ1-1; size: few; D: NA; CDR3: CASSQFVNTEAFF; DNA: TGTGCCAGCAGCCAATTCGTGAACACTGAAGCTTTCTTT
V: TRBV20-1; J: TRBJ2-3; size: many; D: NA; CDR3: CSARRGDTQYF; DNA: TGCAGTGCTAGACGGGGCGATACGCAGTATTTT
V: TRBV7-6; J: TRBJ2-5; size: few; D: NA; CDR3: CASSPLRETQYF; DNA: TGTGCCAGCAGCCCCTTGCGGGAGACCCAGTACTTC
V: TRBV20-1; J: TRBJ2-2; size: NA; D: TRBD2; CDR3: CSARDGRGLAVTGELFF; DNA: TGCAGTGCTAGAGATGGTCGAGGACTAGCGGTTACCGGGGAGCTGTTTTTT
V: TRBV7-8; J: TRBJ1-3; size: NA; D: TRBD1; CDR3: CASSHGTGGAGNTIYF; DNA: TGTGCCAGCAGTCACGGGACAGGGGGCGCCGGAAACACCATATATTTT
V: TRBV12-3/TRBV12-4; J: TRBJ1-5; size: few; D: NA; CDR3: CASSLLWYSNQPQHF; DNA: TGTGCCAGCAGTTTATTGTGGTATAGCAATCAGCCCCAGCATTTT
V: TRBV12-3/TRBV12-4; J: TRBJ1-5; size: few; D: NA; CDR3: CASSLRGDGQPQHF; DNA: TGTGCCAGCAGTTTGAGGGGGGATGGTCAGCCCCAGCATTTT
V: TRBV12-3/TRBV12-4; J: TRBJ2-1; size: few; D: TRBD2; CDR3: CASRPSGGINEQFF; DNA: TGTGCCAGCAGACCGAGCGGGGGGATCAATGAGCAGTTCTTC
V: TRBV5-6; J: TRBJ2-1; size: NA; D: NA; CDR3: CASSFVGGADNEQFF; DNA: TGTGCCAGCAGCTTCGTGGGGGGGGCCGACAATGAGCAGTTCTTC
V: TRBV20-1; J: TRBJ2-3; size: few; D: TRBD1; CDR3: CSARDPGQGTDTQYF; DNA: TGCAGTGCTAGAGATCCGGGACAGGGCACAGATACGCAGTATTTT
V: TRBV5-8; J: TRBJ1-4; size: NA; D: NA; CDR3: CASSLMGVTNEKLFF; DNA: TGTGCCAGCAGCTTGATGGGGGTAACTAATGAAAAACTGTTTTTT
V: TRBV4-1; J: TRBJ1-5; size: NA; D: NA; CDR3: CASSPGGRYNQPQHF; DNA: TGCGCCAGCAGCCCGGGGGGCCGGTACAATCAGCCCCAGCATTTT
V: TRBV12-3/TRBV12-4; J: TRBJ2-4; size: NA; D: NA; CDR3: CASTRDFFENIQYF; DNA: TGTGCCAGCACCAGGGACTTTTTTGAAAACATTCAGTACTTC
V: TRBV29-1; J: TRBJ1-2; size: many; D: NA; CDR3: CSVRADYGYTF; DNA: TGCAGCGTTAGGGCAGACTATGGCTACACCTTC
V: TRBV12-3/TRBV12-4; J: TRBJ2-4; size: few; D: NA; CDR3: CASNPHGAKNIQYF; DNA: TGTGCCAGCAACCCACACGGAGCCAAAAACATTCAGTACTTC
V: TRBV9; J: TRBJ2-6; size: once; D: TRBD2; CDR3: CASSVVPLAGRPGANVLTF; DNA: TGTGCCAGCAGCGTAGTCCCTCTAGCGGGGAGACCTGGGGCCAACGTCCTGACTTTC
V: TRBV11-2; J: TRBJ2-3; size: few; D: NA; CDR3: CASSLEEGVTQYF; DNA: TGTGCCAGCAGCTTAGAGGAGGGGGTTACGCAGTATTTT
V: TRBV5-1; J: TRBJ2-7; size: once; D: NA; CDR3: CASSPGQLMGEQYF; DNA: TGCGCCAGCAGCCCAGGACAGTTAATGGGCGAGCAGTACTTC
V: TRBV12-3/TRBV12-4; J: TRBJ1-1; size: many; D: NA; CDR3: CASSLGGMNTEAFF; DNA: TGTGCCAGCAGTTTAGGAGGGATGAACACTGAAGCTTTCTTT
V: TRBV27; J: TRBJ2-1; size: few; D: TRBD1; CDR3: CASQLWGTGVNEQFF; DNA: TGTGCCAGCCAACTTTGGGGGACAGGGGTCAATGAGCAGTTCTTC
V: TRBV7-2; J: TRBJ1-5; size: NA; D: NA; CDR3: CASSLVSNQPQHF; DNA: TGTGCCAGCAGCTTAGTTAGCAATCAGCCCCAGCATTTT
V: TRBV12-3/TRBV12-4; J: TRBJ2-3; size: NA; D: TRBD2; CDR3: CASRKTSGGRDTQYF; DNA: TGTGCCAGCAGAAAGACTAGCGGGGGACGAGATACGCAGTATTTT
V: TRBV12-3/TRBV12-4; J: TRBJ1-2; size: NA; D: TRBD1; CDR3: CASRQGALNYGYTF; DNA: TGTGCCAGCAGGCAGGGGGCCCTTAACTATGGCTACACCTTC
V: TRBV20-1; J: TRBJ2-1; size: few; D: TRBD1; CDR3: CSARDPGGTGGRMDEQFF; DNA: TGCAGTGCTAGAGATCCTGGGGGTACAGGGGGCCGAATGGATGAGCAGTTCTTC
V: TRBV27; J: TRBJ2-5; size: few; D: NA; CDR3: CASSMATAQETQYF; DNA: TGTGCCAGCAGTATGGCGACAGCTCAAGAGACCCAGTACTTC
V: TRBV5-1; J: TRBJ1-1; size: NA; D: NA; CDR3: CASSRQLNTEAFF; DNA: TGCGCCAGCAGCAGACAGCTGAACACTGAAGCTTTCTTT
V: TRBV20-1; J: TRBJ2-5; size: few; D: TRBD1; CDR3: CSAGGQGLVETQYF; DNA: TGCAGTGCTGGGGGACAGGGGTTGGTAGAGACCCAGTACTTC
V: TRBV20-1; J: TRBJ2-1; size: NA; D: TRBD2; CDR3: CSAVLAGAHNEQFF; DNA: TGCAGTGCTGTCCTAGCGGGGGCCCACAATGAGCAGTTCTTC
V: TRBV20-1; J: TRBJ2-7; size: few; D: TRBD2; CDR3: CSARASGGLGQYF; DNA: TGCAGTGCTAGGGCTAGCGGGGGCCTGGGGCAGTACTTC
V: TRBV5-6; J: TRBJ2-7; size: NA; D: TRBD2; CDR3: CASSSGLGTYEQYF; DNA: TGTGCCAGCAGCTCGGGACTAGGTACCTACGAGCAGTACTTC
V: TRBV10-3; J: TRBJ2-5; size: NA; D: NA; CDR3: CAIGGTFETQYF; DNA: TGTGCCATCGGGGGAACATTCGAGACCCAGTACTTC
V: TRBV4-2; J: TRBJ2-1; size: few; D: TRBD2; CDR3: CASSHRTSGGALGYNEQFF; DNA: TGTGCCAGCAGCCATAGGACTAGCGGGGGGGCCTTAGGCTACAATGAGCAGTTCTTC
V: TRBV29-1; J: TRBJ1-1; size: NA; D: NA; CDR3: CSVVLDRSLGTEAFF; DNA: TGCAGCGTTGTATTGGACAGAAGCCTTGGCACTGAAGCTTTCTTT
V: TRBV20-1; J: TRBJ2-3; size: NA; D: TRBD2; CDR3: CSATKNSGGAMDTQYF; DNA: TGCAGTGCTACCAAAAATAGCGGGGGGGCAATGGATACGCAGTATTTT
V: TRBV20-1; J: TRBJ1-5; size: few; D: NA; CDR3: CSAYYTLDTYGRINQPQHF; DNA: TGCAGTGCTTACTATACCCTAGACACTTATGGCAGGATCAATCAGCCCCAGCATTTT
V: TRBV5-1; J: TRBJ2-2; size: once; D: NA; CDR3: CASSLVSQSNTGELFF; DNA: TGCGCCAGCAGCTTGGTCTCCCAATCGAACACCGGGGAGCTGTTTTTT
V: TRBV20-1; J: TRBJ1-5; size: NA; D: NA; CDR3: CSAQGAVTSNQPQHF; DNA: TGCAGTGCTCAAGGAGCGGTTACTAGCAATCAGCCCCAGCATTTT
V: TRBV29-1; J: TRBJ2-2; size: many; D: NA; CDR3: CSALGGPNTGELFF; DNA: TGCAGCGCTCTTGGGGGGCCGAACACCGGGGAGCTGTTTTTT
V: TRBV29-1; J: TRBJ1-1; size: NA; D: NA; CDR3: CSVEVSRGADTEAFF; DNA: TGCAGCGTTGAAGTAAGCCGGGGGGCGGACACTGAAGCTTTCTTT
V: TRBV7-9; J: TRBJ2-7; size: NA; D: NA; CDR3: CASSPRFVEQYF; DNA: TGTGCCAGCAGCCCGCGGTTCGTCGAGCAGTACTTC
V: TRBV9; J: TRBJ1-3; size: few; D: NA; CDR3: CASSETEPGNTIYF; DNA: TGTGCCAGCAGCGAGACAGAACCTGGAAACACCATATATTTT
V: TRBV7-9; J: TRBJ2-3; size: NA; D: TRBD2; CDR3: CASSFPTSANTQYF; DNA: TGTGCCAGCAGCTTTCCGACTAGCGCAAATACGCAGTATTTT
V: TRBV3-1; J: TRBJ2-1; size: few; D: TRBD2; CDR3: CASSQLRGESSEQFF; DNA: TGTGCCAGCAGCCAACTCCGGGGGGAATCGTCGGAGCAGTTCTTC
V: TRBV29-1; J: TRBJ2-3; size: NA; D: TRBD1; CDR3: CSVRTGSTDTQYF; DNA: TGCAGCGTCCGGACAGGAAGCACAGATACGCAGTATTTT
V: TRBV25-1; J: TRBJ2-1; size: few; D: TRBD1; CDR3: CASRGTGPIYEQFF; DNA: TGTGCCAGCAGGGGGACAGGGCCAATCTATGAGCAGTTCTTC
V: TRBV6-1; J: TRBJ2-7; size: NA; D: TRBD1; CDR3: CASFPGTGGPGEQYF; DNA: TGTGCCAGTTTCCCCGGGACAGGGGGGCCCGGCGAGCAGTACTTC
V: TRBV10-2; J: TRBJ1-1; size: NA; D: NA; CDR3: CASQKGGTEAFF; DNA: TGCGCCAGCCAAAAGGGAGGGACTGAAGCTTTCTTT
V: TRBV20-1; J: TRBJ1-5; size: NA; D: TRBD1; CDR3: CSVPPGQGGSFDQPQHF; DNA: TGCAGTGTTCCCCCTGGACAGGGAGGGTCGTTCGATCAGCCCCAGCATTTT
V: TRBV20-1; J: TRBJ1-4; size: few; D: NA; CDR3: CSARRPWDSTNEKLFF; DNA: TGCAGTGCTAGGAGGCCTTGGGACTCCACTAATGAAAAACTGTTTTTT